The next 17 T cell receptor beta chains were all read from a single sample in a study of HIV-infected patients and healthy controls. Reverse transcription used around 500 ng RNA and constant-region primers for alpha and beta. Using multiplexing indices, alpha and beta chain libraries were generated apart by chain-specific third strand synthesis. TCRdb processed the 5' RACE reads anew with MiXCR; each CDR3 protein has one entry. In the table there are under 20,000 distinct CDR3 sequences, roughly a tenth of which are singletons. All unsorted peripheral T cells were captured because whole blood was used without fractionation. The specimen sequenced was blood. These receptors were obtained from an adult in good health.

This clonotype was seen a handful of times. The CDR3 region has the DNA TGTGCCAGCAGCTTGGAAGGGACACCCGCACGGGAGCAGTACTTC. Its protein product is CASSLEGTPAREQYF. This chain links TRBV5-4 with TRBJ2-7; D perhaps matches TRBD1 (6 bases). Germline V lookup: CDR1 SGHNT, CDR2 YYREEE (reference sequence). Trimming removed 0 bases at V and 7 bases at J, with 17 bases between. The CDR3 loop spans 15 amino acids. Combining the CDR3 with reference TRBV5-4 and TRBJ2-7 gives the whole variable domain ETGVTQSPTHLIKTRGQQVTLRCSSQSGHNTVSWYQQALGQGPQFIFQYYREEENGRGNFPPRFSGLQFPNYSSELNVNALELDDSALYLCASSLEGTPAREQYFGPGTRLTVT.

This clonotype came up many times. The chain couples TRBV27 to TRBJ1-6; 7 nucleotides match TRBD1. The CDR3 is 18 amino acids. Per germline, CDR1 MNHEY and CDR2 SMNVEV (reference sequence). After removal of 3 bases from V and 0 bases from J, the junction contained 8 bases not matched to a gene. The CDR3, as DNA: TGTGCCAGCAGTTTCCATCGGGGACAGCGCTCCTATAATTCACCCCTCCACTTT. It translates to CASSFHRGQRSYNSPLHF.

This clonotype has at least ten counts. V usage is TRBV6-2 or TRBV6-3 and J usage is TRBJ2-7; D is unresolved. V lost 6 bases and J lost 1, with 16 bases in between. CDR3 length: 15 amino acids. Germline V CDR1 and CDR2: MNHEY, SVGEGT. The CDR3 sequence: CASSSRRTASYEQYF. CDR3 nucleotide sequence: TGTGCCAGCAGCTCCCGCCGGACGGCGTCCTACGAGCAGTACTTC.

In its sample, this clonotype is medium-sized. V is TRBV5-1 and J is TRBJ2-7; 10 bases agree with TRBD2. The germline gives CDR1 SGHRS, CDR2 YFSETQ. The CDR3 spans 15 residues. Trimming removed 3 bases from V and 2 bases from J; junction bases left unmatched: 5. The CDR3 loop is CASSSGTSETYEQYF. The CDR3 nucleotides read TGCGCCAGCAGCTCCGGGACTAGCGAAACCTACGAGCAGTACTTC.

The gene calls are TRBV28 and TRBJ2-7, with 7 bases aligning to TRBD2. The V segment lost 4 bases and the J segment 4 bases; nucleotides outside the gene matches: 7. Germline CDR1 is MDHEN and CDR2 is SYDVKM. The CDR3 contains 14 residues. CDR3 region: CASSSPSGAYEQYF. The CDR3 DNA is TGTGCCAGCAGTTCCCCTAGCGGAGCTTACGAGCAGTACTTC. The full variable domain, rest sourced from reference TRBV28 and TRBJ2-7, is DVKVTQSSRYLVKRTGEKVFLECVQDMDHENMFWYRQDPGLGLRLIYFSYDVKMKEKGDIPEGYSVSREKKERFSLILESASTNQTSMYLCASSSPSGAYEQYFGPGTRLTVT.

This clonotype appeared many times. The chain couples TRBV3-1 to TRBJ2-5; D remains ambiguous. The CDR3 contains 13 residues. Germline V CDR1 and CDR2: LGHDT, YNNKEL (reference sequence). Trimming cost V 1 base and J 5 bases, with 8 bases left between them. CDR3 nucleotides: TGTGCCAGCAGCCAAGGTTTTCGGGAGACCCAGTACTTC. This translates into CASSQGFRETQYF.

A few counts support this clonotype. The chain combines TRBV12-3 or TRBV12-4 with TRBJ1-2, with unresolved D. Trimming pared 6 bases from V and 1 base from J, leaving 15 bases between. The CDR3 is 15 amino acids. The CDR3 region has the DNA TGTGCCAGCAGCCGCATGGCAGGATTTAACTATGGCTACACCTTC. Translated, it gives CASSRMAGFNYGYTF.

By sample fraction, this clonotype is medium-sized. This rearrangement joins TRBV6-4 to TRBJ2-3; maybe TRBD1 (6 bases). Trimming pared 3 bases from V and 0 bases from J, leaving 16 bases between. The CDR3 is made up of 17 amino acids. Per germline, CDR1 MRHNA and CDR2 SNTAGT. The CDR3 DNA reads TGTGCCAGCAGTGAAGGACAGACGGAACTTAGCACAGATACGCAGTATTTT. It encodes CASSEGQTELSTDTQYF.

At least ten counts were recorded for this clonotype. This chain joins TRBV19 and TRBJ2-1; 9 bases agree with TRBD2. The CDR3 sequence is 15 residues long. The junction had 10 bases not matched to a gene; V was cut back by 4 bases and J by 9 bases. Germline-derived CDR1 and CDR2 are LNHDA and SQIVND (reference sequence). The CDR3 DNA reads as TGTGCCAGTAGTAGGGGGCTAGCGGGGCCCGGTGAGCAGTTCTTC. Translated, it gives CASSRGLAGPGEQFF.

This clonotype has ten or more counts. The rearrangement uses TRBV20-1 and TRBJ2-1; a possible D gene is TRBD2 (5 bases). Germline-derived CDR1 and CDR2 are DFQATT and SNEGSKA (reference sequence). Trimming left V 0 bases short and J 2 bases short, with 11 bases between. The CDR3 contains 15 residues. The CDR3 sequence: CSARERVTPYNEQFF. The DNA of the CDR3 is TGCAGTGCTAGAGAGAGGGTTACCCCCTACAATGAGCAGTTCTTC.

The CDR3 DNA sequence: TGTGCCTGGAGTGCGACAGGGGGCCGCCAGGATACGCAGTATTTT. Translation: CAWSATGGRQDTQYF. This rearrangement joins TRBV30 to TRBJ2-3; 10 nucleotides align to TRBD1. V was pared by 1 base and J by 6 bases, with 7 bases of the junction left unmatched. The length of the CDR3 is 15 residues. The V gene's germline CDR1 is GTSNPN and CDR2 SVGIG (reference sequence).

V and J are TRBV5-1 and TRBJ1-5; no clear D. The CDR3 length is 15 residues. Germline V gives CDR1 SGHRS, CDR2 YFSETQ. Trimming cost V 0 bases and J 0 bases, with 7 bases left between them. CDR3 protein: CASSLGGDSNQPQHF. The CDR3 DNA sequence: TGCGCCAGCAGCTTGGGCGGGGATAGCAATCAGCCCCAGCATTTT.

The gene calls are TRBV20-1 and TRBJ1-2, with a weak D call TRBD1 (6 bases). V dropped 6 bases and J dropped 3 bases, with 17 bases sitting between them. There are 14 residues in the CDR3. Germline CDR1 DFQATT, CDR2 SNEGSKA (reference sequence). CDR3 in DNA: TGCAGTGCCCCCCCTCAGGGGCAGTACTATGGCTACACCTTC. Protein product: CSAPPQGQYYGYTF.

This clonotype is deemed medium-sized (0.01 to 0.1%). V is TRBV13 and J is TRBJ2-2, with a weak D call TRBD1 (5 bases). Germline CDR1 reads PRHDT; CDR2 reads FYEKMQ (reference sequence). The CDR3 totals 16 residues. Trimming cost V 1 base and J 4 bases, with 13 bases left between them. The CDR3 bases are TGTGCCAGCAGCTTAGACTTGGCAGGGCGCACCGGGGAGCTGTTTTTT. Its protein product is CASSLDLAGRTGELFF.

There are a few counts of this clonotype. The chain uses TRBV6-5 and TRBJ2-7; 10 nucleotides line up with TRBD2. Trimming took 8 bases from V and 5 from J; bases not matched to a gene: 6. The CDR3 has 13 residues. Germline V CDR1 and CDR2: MNHEY, SVGAGI. CDR3 amino acids: CASVPAGGDEQYF. CDR3 nucleotide sequence: TGTGCCAGCGTCCCAGCGGGAGGGGACGAGCAGTACTTC.

This clonotype ranks as medium-sized (0.01 to 0.1%). The chain combines TRBV9 with TRBJ2-5; D perhaps matches TRBD2 (6 bases). The CDR3 is 14 amino acids. Germline V gene lookup returns CDR1 SGDLS and CDR2 YYNGEE. The V gene lost 0 bases and the J gene lost 7 bases, with 13 bases spanning the gap. The CDR3 sequence is CASSVDGSRGTQYF. CDR3 coding DNA: TGTGCCAGCAGCGTAGACGGGAGTAGGGGGACCCAGTACTTC.

This clonotype was recorded at least ten times. The chain is built from TRBV6-5 and TRBJ2-7; D gene unclear. Between the trimmed V and J ends, which lost 4 bases and 7 bases, there was a span of 11 bases. This CDR3 contains 12 residues. Germline loops: CDR1 MNHEY, CDR2 SVGAGI. Here the CDR3 reads CASSSPQREQYF. The CDR3 nucleotides are TGTGCCAGCAGTTCACCCCAGAGGGAGCAGTACTTC.